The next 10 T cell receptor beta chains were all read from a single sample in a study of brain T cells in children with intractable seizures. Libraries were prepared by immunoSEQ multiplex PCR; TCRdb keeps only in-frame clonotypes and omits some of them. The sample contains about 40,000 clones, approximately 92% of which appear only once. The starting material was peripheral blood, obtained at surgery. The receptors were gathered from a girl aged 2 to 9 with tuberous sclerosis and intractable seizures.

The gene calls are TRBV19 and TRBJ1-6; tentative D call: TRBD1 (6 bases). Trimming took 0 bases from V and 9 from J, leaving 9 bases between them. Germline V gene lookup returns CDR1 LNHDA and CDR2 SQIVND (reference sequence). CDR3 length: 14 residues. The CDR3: CASSIEGARSPLHF. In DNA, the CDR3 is TGTGCCAGTAGTATAGAGGGGGCTCGTTCACCCCTCCACTTT.

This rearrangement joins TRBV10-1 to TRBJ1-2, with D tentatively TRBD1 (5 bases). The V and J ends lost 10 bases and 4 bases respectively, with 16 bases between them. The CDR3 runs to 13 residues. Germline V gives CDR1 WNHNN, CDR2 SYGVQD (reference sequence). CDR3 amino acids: CATNPGRGYGYTF. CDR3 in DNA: TGCGCCACCAACCCGGGACGAGGCTATGGCTACACCTTC.

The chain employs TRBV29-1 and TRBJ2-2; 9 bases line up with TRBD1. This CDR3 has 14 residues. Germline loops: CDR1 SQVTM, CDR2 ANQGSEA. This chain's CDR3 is CSGQGLNKAGELFF. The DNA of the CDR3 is TGCAGTGGACAGGGGCTCAACAAGGCCGGGGAGCTGTTTTTT.

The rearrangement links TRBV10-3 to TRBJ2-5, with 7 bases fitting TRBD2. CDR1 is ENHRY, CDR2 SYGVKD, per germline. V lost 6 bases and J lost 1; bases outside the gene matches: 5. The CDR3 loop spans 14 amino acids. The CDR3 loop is CAIRAGLTQETQYF. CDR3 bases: TGTGCCATCAGAGCGGGGCTTACCCAAGAGACCCAGTACTTC.

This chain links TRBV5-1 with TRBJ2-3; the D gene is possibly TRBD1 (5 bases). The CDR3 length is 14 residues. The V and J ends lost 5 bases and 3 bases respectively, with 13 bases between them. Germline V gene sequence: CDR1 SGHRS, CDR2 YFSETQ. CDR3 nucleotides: TGCGCCAGCAGGGAAGGGCAGGGAACAGATACGCAGTATTTT. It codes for CASREGQGTDTQYF.

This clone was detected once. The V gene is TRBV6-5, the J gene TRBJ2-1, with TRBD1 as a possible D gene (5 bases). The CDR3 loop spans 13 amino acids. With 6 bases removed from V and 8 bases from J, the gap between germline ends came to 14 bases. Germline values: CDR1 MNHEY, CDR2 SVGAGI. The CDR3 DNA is TGTGCCAGCAGGCTTACTTGGGGCGATGAGCAGTTCTTC. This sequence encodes CASRLTWGDEQFF.

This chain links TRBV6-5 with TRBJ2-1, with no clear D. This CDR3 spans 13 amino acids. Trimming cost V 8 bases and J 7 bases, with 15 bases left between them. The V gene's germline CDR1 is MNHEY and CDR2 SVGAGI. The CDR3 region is CASLVLYGNEQFF. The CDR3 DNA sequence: TGTGCCAGCCTAGTGCTGTACGGGAATGAGCAGTTCTTC.

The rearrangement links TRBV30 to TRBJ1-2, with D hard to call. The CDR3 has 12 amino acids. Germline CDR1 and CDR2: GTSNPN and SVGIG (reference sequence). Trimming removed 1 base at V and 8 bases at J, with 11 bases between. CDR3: CAWSGEGSGYTF. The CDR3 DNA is TGTGCCTGGAGTGGAGAAGGGAGCGGCTACACCTTC. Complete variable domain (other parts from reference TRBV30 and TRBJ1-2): SQTIHQWPATLVQPVGSPLSLECTVEGTSNPNLYWYRQAAGRGLQLLFYSVGIGQISSEVPQNLSASRPQDRQFILSSKKLLLSDSGFYLCAWSGEGSGYTFGSGTRLTVV.

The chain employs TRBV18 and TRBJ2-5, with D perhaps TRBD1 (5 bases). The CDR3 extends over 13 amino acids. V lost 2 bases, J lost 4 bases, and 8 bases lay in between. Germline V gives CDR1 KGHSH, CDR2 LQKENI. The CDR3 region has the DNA TGTGCCAGCTCACCAGGAAGGGGAGAGACCCAGTACTTC. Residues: CASSPGRGETQYF.

CDR3 sequence: CASSTGQGKVQYV. CDR3 nucleotide sequence: TGTGCCAGCAGCACGGGACAGGGCAAGGTGCAGTACGTC. The chain joins TRBV5-6 to TRBJ2-7, with 9 positions matching TRBD1. Germline CDR1 is SGHDT and CDR2 is YYEEEE. The V and J ends lost 4 bases and 9 bases, in that order; junction bases with no gene match: 8. The CDR3 covers 13 residues.